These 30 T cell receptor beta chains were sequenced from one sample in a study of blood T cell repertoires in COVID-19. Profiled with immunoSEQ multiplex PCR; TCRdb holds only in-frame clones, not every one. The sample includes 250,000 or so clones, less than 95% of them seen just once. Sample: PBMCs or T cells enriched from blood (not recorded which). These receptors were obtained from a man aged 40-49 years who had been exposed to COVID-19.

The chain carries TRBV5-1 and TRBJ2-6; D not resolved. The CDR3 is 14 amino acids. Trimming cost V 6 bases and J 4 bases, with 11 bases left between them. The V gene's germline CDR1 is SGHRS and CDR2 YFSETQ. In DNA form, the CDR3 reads TGCGCCAGCATGGCTCAAACCGGGGCCAACGTCCTGACTTTC. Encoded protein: CASMAQTGANVLTF.

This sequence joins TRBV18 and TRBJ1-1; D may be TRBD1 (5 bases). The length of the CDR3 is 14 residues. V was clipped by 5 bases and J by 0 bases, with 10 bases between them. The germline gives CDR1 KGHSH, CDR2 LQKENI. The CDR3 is CASSAGNMNTEAFF. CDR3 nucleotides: TGTGCCAGCTCAGCAGGGAACATGAACACTGAAGCTTTCTTT. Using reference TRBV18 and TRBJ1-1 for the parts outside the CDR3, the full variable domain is NAGVMQNPRHLVRRRGQEARLRCSPMKGHSHVYWYRQLPEEGLKFMVYLQKENIIDESGMPKERFSAEFPKEGPSILRIQQVVRGDSAAYFCASSAGNMNTEAFFGQGTRLTVV.

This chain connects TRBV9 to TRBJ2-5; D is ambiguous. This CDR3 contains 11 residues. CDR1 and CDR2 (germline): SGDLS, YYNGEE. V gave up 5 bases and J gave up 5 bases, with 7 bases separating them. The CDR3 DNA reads TGTGCCAGCAGGACAAGGGAGACCCAGTACTTC. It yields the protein CASRTRETQYF.

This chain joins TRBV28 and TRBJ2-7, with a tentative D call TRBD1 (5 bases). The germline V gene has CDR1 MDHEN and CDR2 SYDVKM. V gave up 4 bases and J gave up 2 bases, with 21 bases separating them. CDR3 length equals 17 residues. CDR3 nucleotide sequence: TGTGCCAGCAGTTCTCCCCTAGGGGAAAGGACGGCCTACGAGCAGTACTTC. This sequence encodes CASSSPLGERTAYEQYF. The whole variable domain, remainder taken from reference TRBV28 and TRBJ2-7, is DVKVTQSSRYLVKRTGEKVFLECVQDMDHENMFWYRQDPGLGLRLIYFSYDVKMKEKGDIPEGYSVSREKKERFSLILESASTNQTSMYLCASSSPLGERTAYEQYFGPGTRLTVT.

The CDR3 nucleotides read TGTGCGGGTGGGCGGCGGGTCGGGGAGCTGTTTTTT. Translating gives CAGGRRVGELFF. The rearrangement links TRBV12-3 or TRBV12-4 to TRBJ2-2; D perhaps matches TRBD2 (5 bases). The CDR3 is made up of 12 amino acids.

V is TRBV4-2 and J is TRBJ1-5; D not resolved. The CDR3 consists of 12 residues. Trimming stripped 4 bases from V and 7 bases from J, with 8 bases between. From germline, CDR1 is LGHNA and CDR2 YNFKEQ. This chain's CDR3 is CASSPPGQPQHF. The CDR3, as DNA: TGTGCCAGCAGCCCTCCTGGCCAGCCCCAGCATTTT.

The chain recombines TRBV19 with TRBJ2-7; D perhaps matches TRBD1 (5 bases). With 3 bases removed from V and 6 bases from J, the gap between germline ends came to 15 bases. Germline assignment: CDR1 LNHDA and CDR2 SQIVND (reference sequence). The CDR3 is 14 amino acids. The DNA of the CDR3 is TGTGCCAGTAGTATCGGTAGTTCTAGGGGCGAGCAGTACTTC. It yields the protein CASSIGSSRGEQYF. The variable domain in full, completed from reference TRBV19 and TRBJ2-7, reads DGGITQSPKYLFRKEGQNVTLSCEQNLNHDAMYWYRQDPGQGLRLIYYSQIVNDFQKGDIAEGYSVSREKKESFPLTVTSAQKNPTAFYLCASSIGSSRGEQYFGPGTRLTVT.

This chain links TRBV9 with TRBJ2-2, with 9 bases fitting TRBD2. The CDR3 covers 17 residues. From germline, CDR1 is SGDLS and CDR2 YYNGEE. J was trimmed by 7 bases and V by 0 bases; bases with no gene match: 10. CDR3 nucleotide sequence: TGTGCCAGCAGCGTAGATCTGAATAGCGGGAGCCGCGGGGAGCTGTTTTTT. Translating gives CASSVDLNSGSRGELFF.

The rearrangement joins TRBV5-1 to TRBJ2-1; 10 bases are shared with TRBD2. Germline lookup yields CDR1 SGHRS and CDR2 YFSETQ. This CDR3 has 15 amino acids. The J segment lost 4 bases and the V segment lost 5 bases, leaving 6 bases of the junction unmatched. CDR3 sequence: CASSAPGLAYNEQFF. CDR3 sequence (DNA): TGCGCCAGCAGTGCCCCGGGACTAGCGTACAATGAGCAGTTCTTC.

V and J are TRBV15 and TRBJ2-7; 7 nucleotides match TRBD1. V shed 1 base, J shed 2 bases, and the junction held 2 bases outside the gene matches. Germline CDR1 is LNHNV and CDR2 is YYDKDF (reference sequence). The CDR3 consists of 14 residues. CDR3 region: CATSRAGTAYEQYF. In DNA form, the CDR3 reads TGTGCCACCAGCAGAGCCGGGACAGCCTACGAGCAGTACTTC.

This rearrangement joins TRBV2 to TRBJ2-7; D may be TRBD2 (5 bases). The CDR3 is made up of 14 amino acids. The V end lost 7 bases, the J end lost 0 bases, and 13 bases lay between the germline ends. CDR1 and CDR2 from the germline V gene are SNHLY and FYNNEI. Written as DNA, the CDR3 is TGTGCCAGCACAAAAAGCGGAGGCTCCTACGAGCAGTACTTC. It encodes CASTKSGGSYEQYF. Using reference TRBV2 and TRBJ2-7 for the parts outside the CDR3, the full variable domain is EPEVTQTPSHQVTQMGQEVILRCVPISNHLYFYWYRQILGQKVEFLVSFYNNEISEKSEIFDDQFSVERPDGSNFTLKIRSTKLEDSAMYFCASTKSGGSYEQYFGPGTRLTVT.

The CDR3 bases are TGTGCCAGCAGCTTAGATTGGGGGCAGAGTAATGAAAAACTGTTTTTT. Protein: CASSLDWGQSNEKLFF. The V and J genes are TRBV7-9 and TRBJ1-4; D is possibly TRBD1 (6 bases). Germline V gene lookup returns CDR1 SEHNR and CDR2 FQNEAQ (reference sequence). The V end lost 1 base, the J end lost 4 bases, and 13 bases lay between the germline ends. This CDR3 is 16 amino acids long.

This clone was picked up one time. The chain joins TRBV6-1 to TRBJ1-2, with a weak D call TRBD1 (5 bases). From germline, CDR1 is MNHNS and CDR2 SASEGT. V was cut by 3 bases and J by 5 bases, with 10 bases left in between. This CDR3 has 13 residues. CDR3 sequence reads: CASSDRDSYGYTF. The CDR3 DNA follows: TGTGCCAGCAGTGACAGGGATTCGTATGGCTACACCTTC.

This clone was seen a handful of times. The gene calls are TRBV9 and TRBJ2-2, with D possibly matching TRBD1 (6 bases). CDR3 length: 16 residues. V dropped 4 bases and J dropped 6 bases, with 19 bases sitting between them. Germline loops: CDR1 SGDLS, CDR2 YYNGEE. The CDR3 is CASSRYRDTGAGELFF. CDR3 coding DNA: TGTGCCAGCAGCCGTTACCGGGACACGGGTGCCGGGGAGCTGTTTTTT.

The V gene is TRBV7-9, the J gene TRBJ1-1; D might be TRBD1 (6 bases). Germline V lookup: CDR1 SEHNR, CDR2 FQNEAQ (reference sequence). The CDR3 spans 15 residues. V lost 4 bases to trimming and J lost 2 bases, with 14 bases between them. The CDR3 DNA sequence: TGTGCCAGCAGCTACCTACAGGGACCCAACACTGAAGCTTTCTTT. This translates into CASSYLQGPNTEAFF.

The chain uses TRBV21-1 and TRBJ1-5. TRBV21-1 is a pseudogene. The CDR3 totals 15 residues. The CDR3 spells CASRGLRQSNQPQHF. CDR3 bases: TGTGCCAGCAGAGGACTCCGCCAGAGCAATCAGCCCCAGCATTTT.

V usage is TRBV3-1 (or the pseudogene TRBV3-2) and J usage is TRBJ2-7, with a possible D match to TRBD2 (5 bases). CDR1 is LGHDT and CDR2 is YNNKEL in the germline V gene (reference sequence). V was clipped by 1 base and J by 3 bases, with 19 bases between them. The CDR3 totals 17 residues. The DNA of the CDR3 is TGTGCCAGCAGCCAAGTGGGGTTCGTCACCAGCGGCTACGAGCAGTACTTC. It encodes CASSQVGFVTSGYEQYF.

The CDR3 protein is CASSTWTGGEQYF. The CDR3 bases are TGTGCCAGCAGCACCTGGACAGGGGGGGAGCAGTACTTC. V gene TRBV9 combines with J gene TRBJ2-7, with 10 bases identical to TRBD1. J was trimmed by 7 bases and V by 4 bases; bases with no gene match: 5. The germline CDR1 and CDR2 sequences are SGDLS and YYNGEE. CDR3 length: 13 residues.

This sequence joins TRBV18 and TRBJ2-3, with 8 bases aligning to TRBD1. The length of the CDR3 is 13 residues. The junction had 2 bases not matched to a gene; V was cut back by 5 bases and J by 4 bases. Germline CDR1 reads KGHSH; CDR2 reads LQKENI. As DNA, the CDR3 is TGTGCCAGCTCAACGGGACAGGCAGATACGCAGTATTTT. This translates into CASSTGQADTQYF. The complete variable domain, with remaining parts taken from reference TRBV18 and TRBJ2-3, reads NAGVMQNPRHLVRRRGQEARLRCSPMKGHSHVYWYRQLPEEGLKFMVYLQKENIIDESGMPKERFSAEFPKEGPSILRIQQVVRGDSAAYFCASSTGQADTQYFGPGTRLTVL.

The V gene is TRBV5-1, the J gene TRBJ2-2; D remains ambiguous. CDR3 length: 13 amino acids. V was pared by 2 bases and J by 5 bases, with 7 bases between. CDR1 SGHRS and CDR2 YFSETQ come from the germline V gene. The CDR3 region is CASSFPETGELFF. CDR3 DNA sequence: TGCGCCAGCAGCTTCCCAGAAACCGGGGAGCTGTTTTTT.

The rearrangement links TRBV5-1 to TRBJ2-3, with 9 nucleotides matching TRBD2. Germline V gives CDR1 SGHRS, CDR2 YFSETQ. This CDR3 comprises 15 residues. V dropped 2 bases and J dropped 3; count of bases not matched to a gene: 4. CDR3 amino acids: CASSFLAGVTDTQYF. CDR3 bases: TGCGCCAGCAGCTTCTTAGCGGGAGTAACAGATACGCAGTATTTT.

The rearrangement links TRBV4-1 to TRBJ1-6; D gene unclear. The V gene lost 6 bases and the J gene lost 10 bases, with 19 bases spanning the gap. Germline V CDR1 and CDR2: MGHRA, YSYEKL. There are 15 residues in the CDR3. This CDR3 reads CASRDFVRSGSPLHF. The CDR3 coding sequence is TGCGCCAGCAGGGACTTTGTAAGGAGTGGGTCACCCCTCCACTTT.

CDR3 sequence: CASSQDPLSGTQDGEQFF. The CDR3 region has the DNA TGCGCCAGCAGCCAAGATCCCTTGAGCGGGACCCAGGACGGTGAGCAGTTCTTC. The chain joins TRBV4-1 to TRBJ2-1; 7 nucleotides match TRBD2. CDR3 length: 18 residues. Germline assignment: CDR1 MGHRA and CDR2 YSYEKL. Unmatched junction bases numbered 17, after V lost 0 bases and J lost 9 bases.

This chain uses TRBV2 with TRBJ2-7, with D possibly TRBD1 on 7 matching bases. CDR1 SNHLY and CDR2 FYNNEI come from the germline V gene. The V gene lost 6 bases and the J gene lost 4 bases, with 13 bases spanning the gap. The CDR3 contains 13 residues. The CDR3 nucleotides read TGTGCCAGCAGCCCAGGGGGGAGATACGAGCAGTACTTC. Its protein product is CASSPGGRYEQYF.

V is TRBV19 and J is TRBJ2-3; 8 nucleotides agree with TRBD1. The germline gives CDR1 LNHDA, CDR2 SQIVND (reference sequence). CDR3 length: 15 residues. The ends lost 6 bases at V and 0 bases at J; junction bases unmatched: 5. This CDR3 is CASRADRGSTDTQYF. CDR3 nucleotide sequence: TGTGCCAGTAGGGCAGACAGGGGCAGCACAGATACGCAGTATTTT.

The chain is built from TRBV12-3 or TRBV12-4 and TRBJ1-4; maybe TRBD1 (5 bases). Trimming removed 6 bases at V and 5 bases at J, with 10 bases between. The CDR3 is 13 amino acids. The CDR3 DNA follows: TGTGCCAGCAGGTCACAGGTCAATGAAAAACTGTTTTTT. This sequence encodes CASRSQVNEKLFF.

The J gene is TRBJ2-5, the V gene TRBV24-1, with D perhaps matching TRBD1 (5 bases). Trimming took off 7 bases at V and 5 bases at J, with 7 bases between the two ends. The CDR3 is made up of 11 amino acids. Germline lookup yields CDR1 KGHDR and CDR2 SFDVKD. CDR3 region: CATSSGETQYF. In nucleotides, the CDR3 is TGTGCCACCAGCTCAGGGGAGACCCAGTACTTC.

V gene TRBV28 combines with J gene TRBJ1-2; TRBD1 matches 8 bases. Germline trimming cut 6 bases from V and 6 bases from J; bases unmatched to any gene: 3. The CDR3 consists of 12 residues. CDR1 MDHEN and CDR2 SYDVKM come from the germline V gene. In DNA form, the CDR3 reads TGTGCCAGCAGAGAACAGGGGGATGGCTACACCTTC. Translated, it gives CASREQGDGYTF.

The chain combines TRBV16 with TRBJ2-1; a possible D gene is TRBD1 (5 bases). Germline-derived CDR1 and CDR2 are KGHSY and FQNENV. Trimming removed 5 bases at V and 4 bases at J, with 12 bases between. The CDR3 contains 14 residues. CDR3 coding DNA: TGTGCCAGCAGCACCATGGACATATACAATGAGCAGTTCTTC. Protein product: CASSTMDIYNEQFF.

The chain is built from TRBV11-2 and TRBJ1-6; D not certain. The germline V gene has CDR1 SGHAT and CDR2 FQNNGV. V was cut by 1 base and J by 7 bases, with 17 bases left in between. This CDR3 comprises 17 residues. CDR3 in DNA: TGTGCCAGCAGCTTAGGCCACTCTCGGCTGGAGAATTCACCCCTCCACTTT. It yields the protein CASSLGHSRLENSPLHF.